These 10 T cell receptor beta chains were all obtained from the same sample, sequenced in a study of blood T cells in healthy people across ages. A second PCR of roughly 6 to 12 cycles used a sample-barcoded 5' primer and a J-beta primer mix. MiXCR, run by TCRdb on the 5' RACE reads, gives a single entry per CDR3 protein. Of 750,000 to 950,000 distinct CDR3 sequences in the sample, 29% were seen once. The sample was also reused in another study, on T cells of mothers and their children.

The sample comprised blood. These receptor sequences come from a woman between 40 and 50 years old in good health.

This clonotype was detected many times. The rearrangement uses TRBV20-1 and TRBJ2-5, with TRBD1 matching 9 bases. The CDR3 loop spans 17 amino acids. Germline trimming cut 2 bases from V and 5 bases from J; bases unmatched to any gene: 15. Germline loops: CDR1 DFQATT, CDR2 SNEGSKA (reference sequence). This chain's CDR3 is CSARSILPGQGWETQYF. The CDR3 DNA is TGCAGTGCTAGAAGCATCCTTCCGGGACAGGGATGGGAGACCCAGTACTTC.

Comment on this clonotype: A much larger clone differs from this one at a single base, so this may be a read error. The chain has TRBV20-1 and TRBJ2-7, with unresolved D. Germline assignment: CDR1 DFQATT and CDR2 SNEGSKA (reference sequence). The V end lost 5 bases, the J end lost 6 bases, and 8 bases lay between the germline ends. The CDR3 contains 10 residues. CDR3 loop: CSARICEQYF. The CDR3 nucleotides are TGCAGTGCTCGGATATGCGAGCAGTACTTC.

The CDR3 loop is CASSSRGHGYTF. As DNA, the CDR3 is TGTGCCAGCAGTTCTAGGGGCCATGGCTACACCTTC. The chain has TRBV28 and TRBJ1-2; perhaps TRBD1 as D (5 bases). The V end was cut by 4 bases, the J end by 6 bases, with 9 bases between. The CDR3 runs to 12 residues. Germline CDR1 reads MDHEN; CDR2 reads SYDVKM.

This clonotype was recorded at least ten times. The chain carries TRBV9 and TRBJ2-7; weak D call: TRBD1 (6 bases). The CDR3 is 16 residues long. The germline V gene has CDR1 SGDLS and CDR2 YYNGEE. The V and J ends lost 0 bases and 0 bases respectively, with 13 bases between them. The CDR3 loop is CASSVEGQGSSYEQYF. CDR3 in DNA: TGTGCCAGCAGCGTAGAGGGCCAGGGGAGCTCCTACGAGCAGTACTTC.

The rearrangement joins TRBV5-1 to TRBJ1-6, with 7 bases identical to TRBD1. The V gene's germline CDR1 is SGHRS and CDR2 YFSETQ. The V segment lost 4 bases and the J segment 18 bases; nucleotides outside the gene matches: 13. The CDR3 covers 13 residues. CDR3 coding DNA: TGCGCCAGCAGCCTAGACCCGGGACAGCCACCCCACTTT. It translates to CASSLDPGQPPHF.

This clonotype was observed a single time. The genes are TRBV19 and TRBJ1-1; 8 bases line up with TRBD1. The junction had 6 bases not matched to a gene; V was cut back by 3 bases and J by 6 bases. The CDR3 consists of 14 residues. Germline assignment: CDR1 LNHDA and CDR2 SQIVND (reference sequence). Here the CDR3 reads CASSILQGASEAFF. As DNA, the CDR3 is TGTGCCAGTAGTATTTTGCAGGGGGCGTCTGAAGCTTTCTTT. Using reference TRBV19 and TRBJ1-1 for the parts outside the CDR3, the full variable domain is DGGITQSPKYLFRKEGQNVTLSCEQNLNHDAMYWYRQDPGQGLRLIYYSQIVNDFQKGDIAEGYSVSREKKESFPLTVTSAQKNPTAFYLCASSILQGASEAFFGQGTRLTVV.

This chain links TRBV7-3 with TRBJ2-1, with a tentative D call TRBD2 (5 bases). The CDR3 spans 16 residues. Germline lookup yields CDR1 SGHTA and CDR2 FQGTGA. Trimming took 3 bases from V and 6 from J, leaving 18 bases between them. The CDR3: CASSFSPSRFGNEQFF. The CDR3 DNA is TGTGCCAGCAGCTTTTCCCCTAGCAGGTTCGGCAATGAGCAGTTCTTC.

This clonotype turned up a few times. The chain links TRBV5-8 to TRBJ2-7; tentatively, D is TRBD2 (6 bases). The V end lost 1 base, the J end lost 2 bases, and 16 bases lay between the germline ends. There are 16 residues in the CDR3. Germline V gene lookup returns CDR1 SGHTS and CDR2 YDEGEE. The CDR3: CASSLPREEWTYEQYF. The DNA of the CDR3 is TGTGCCAGCAGCTTGCCCAGGGAGGAGTGGACCTACGAGCAGTACTTC.

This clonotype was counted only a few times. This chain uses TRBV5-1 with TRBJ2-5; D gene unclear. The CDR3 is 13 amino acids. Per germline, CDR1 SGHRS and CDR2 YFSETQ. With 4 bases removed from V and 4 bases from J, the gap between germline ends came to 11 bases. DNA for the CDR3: TGCGCCAGCAGCCCCCTGGCTGGAGAGACCCAGTACTTC. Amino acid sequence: CASSPLAGETQYF. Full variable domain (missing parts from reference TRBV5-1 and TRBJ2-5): KAGVTQTPRYLIKTRGQQVTLSCSPISGHRSVSWYQQTPGQGLQFLFEYFSETQRNKGNFPGRFSGRQFSNSRSEMNVSTLELGDSALYLCASSPLAGETQYFGPGTRLLVL.

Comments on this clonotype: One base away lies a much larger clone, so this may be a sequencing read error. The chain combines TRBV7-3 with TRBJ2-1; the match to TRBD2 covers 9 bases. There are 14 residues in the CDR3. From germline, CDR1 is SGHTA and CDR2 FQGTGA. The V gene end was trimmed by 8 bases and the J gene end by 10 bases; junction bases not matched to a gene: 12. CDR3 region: CASGSGLACGEQFF. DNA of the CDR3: TGTGCCAGCGGATCGGGACTAGCCTGCGGCGAGCAGTTCTTC.